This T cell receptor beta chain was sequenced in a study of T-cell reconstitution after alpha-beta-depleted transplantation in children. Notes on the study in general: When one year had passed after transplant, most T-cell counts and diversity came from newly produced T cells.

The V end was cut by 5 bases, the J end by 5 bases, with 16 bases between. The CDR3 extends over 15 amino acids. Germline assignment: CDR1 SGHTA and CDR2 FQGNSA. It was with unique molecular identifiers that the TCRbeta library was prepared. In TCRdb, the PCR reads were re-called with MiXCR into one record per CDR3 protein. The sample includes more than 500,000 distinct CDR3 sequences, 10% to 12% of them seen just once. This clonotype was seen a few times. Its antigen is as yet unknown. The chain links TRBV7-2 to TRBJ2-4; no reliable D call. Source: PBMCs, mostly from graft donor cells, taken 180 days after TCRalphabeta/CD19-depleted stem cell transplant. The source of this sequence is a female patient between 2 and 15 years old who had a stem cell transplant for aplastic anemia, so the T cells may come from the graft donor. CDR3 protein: CASSRHRTIQNIQYF. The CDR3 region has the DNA TGTGCCAGCAGCCGACACAGAACCATTCAAAACATTCAGTACTTC.